This T cell receptor beta chain was sequenced for a study of graft-versus-host responses after intestinal transplantation. For the study at large: Anti-thymocyte globulin served as induction for all recipients, who then took tacrolimus and steroids for approximately three years. Findings and caveats of the study: When patients had graft-donor T cell macrochimerism, their allografts held high graft-versus-host to host-versus-graft clonal ratios.

Clones were read by immunoSEQ multiplex PCR, and TCRdb kept only the in-frame ones, dropping some. This sample yields about 97,000 clones, of which 75% to 95% are seen a single time; about 15% belongs to the top ten. This clone showed up just a few times. Its antigen is still unknown. Germline V CDR1 and CDR2: SNHLY, FYNNEI. The CDR3 is made up of 14 amino acids. V dropped 6 bases and J dropped 6; count of bases not matched to a gene: 5. This sample comprised PBMCs, obtained approximately 420 days after intestinal transplant. The chain has TRBV2 and TRBJ1-6; 7 positions match TRBD1. The receptor comes from a human patient who received an intestinal transplant, so some T cells may come from the graft donor. For the CDR3, the DNA is TGTGCCAGCAGCCGACAGGGCCCTAATTCACCCCTCCACTTT. Its protein product is CASSRQGPNSPLHF.